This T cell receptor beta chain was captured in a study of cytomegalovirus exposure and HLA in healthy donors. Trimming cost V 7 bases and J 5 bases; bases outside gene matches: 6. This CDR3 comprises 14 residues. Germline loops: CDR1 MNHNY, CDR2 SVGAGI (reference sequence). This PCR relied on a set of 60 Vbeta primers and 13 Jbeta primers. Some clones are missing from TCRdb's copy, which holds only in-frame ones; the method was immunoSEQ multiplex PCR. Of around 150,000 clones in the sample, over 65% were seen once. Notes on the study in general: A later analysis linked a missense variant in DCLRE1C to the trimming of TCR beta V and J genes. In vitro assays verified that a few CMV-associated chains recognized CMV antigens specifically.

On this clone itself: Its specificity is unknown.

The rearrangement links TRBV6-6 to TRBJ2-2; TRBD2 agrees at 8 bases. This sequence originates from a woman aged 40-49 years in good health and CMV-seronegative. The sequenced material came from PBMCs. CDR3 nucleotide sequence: TGTGCCAGCACCACGGGGGGGACAACCGGGGAGCTGTTTTTT. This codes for CASTTGGTTGELFF.